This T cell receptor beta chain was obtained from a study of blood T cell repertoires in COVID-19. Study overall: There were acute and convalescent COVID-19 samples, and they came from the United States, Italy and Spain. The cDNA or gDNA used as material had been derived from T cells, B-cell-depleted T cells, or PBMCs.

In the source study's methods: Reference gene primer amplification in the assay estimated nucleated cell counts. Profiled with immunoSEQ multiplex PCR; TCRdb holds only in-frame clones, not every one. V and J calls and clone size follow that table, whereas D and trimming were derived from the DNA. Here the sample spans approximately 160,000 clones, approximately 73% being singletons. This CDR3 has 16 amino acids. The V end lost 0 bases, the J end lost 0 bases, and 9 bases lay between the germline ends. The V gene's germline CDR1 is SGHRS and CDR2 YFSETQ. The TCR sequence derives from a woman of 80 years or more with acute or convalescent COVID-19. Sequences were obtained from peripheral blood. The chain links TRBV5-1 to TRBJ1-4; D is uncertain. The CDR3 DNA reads TGCGCCAGCAGCTTGGGTGACACCCCAACTAATGAAAAACTGTTTTTT. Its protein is CASSLGDTPTNEKLFF.